This TCR beta chain is from a study of CD8 T cells in ankylosing spondylitis. Whole-study results and caveats: As reported, disease-linked clones showed significant enrichment in matched ankylosing spondylitis synovial fluid. For ankylosing spondylitis blood, a TCR beta motif of about eight highly homologous variants appeared characteristic. Relatively rare in peripheral blood, disease-linked clones were also CD8+.

Note on this clonotype: As yet, its antigen is unknown.

5'-RACE, quantitative and with molecular barcodes, yielded the TCR beta libraries. One entry per CDR3 protein, called by TCRdb with MiXCR from the 5' RACE reads. The sample carries 120,000 to 150,000 distinct CDR3 sequences, 6.5% to 8.5% recorded once. V was trimmed by 1 base and J by 6 bases, leaving 21 bases between them. This CDR3 contains 18 residues. Per the germline V gene, CDR1 is LGHNA and CDR2 is YSLEER. V is TRBV4-3 and J is TRBJ2-2; the D is unclear. Sequences were obtained from synovial fluid, either unsorted or a sorted T cell fraction (not recorded which). The TCR sequence derives from a male donor with ankylosing spondylitis. The CDR3 loop is CASSQVPAGVSNAGELFF. CDR3 nucleotide sequence: TGCGCCAGCAGCCAAGTTCCCGCCGGAGTCTCCAACGCCGGGGAGCTGTTTTTT.